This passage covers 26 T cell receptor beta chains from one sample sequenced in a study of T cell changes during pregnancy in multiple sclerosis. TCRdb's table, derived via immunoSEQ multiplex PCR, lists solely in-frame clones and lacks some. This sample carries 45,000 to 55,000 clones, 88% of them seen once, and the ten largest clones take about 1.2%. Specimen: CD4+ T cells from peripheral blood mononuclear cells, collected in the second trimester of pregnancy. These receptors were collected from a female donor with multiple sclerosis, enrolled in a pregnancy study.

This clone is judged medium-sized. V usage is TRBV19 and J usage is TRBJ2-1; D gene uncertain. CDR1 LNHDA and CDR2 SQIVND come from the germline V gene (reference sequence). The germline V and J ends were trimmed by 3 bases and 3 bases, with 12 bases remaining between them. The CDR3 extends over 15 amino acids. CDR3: CASSISRSSYNEQFF. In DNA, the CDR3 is TGTGCCAGTAGTATTAGCCGCTCTAGCTACAATGAGCAGTTCTTC.

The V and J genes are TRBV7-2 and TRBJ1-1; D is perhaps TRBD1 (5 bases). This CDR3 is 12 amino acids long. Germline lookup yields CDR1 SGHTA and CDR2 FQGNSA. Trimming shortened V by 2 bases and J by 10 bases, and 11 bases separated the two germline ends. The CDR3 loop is CASSLQGFRAFF. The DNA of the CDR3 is TGTGCCAGCAGCTTACAGGGATTTCGAGCTTTCTTT.

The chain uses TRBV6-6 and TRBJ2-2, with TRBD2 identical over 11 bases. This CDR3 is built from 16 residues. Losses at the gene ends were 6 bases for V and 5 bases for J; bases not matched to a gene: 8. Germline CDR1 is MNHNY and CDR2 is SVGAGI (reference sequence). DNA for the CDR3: TGTGCCAGCAGAACCGGGACTAGCGGTAGGACCGGGGAGCTGTTTTTT. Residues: CASRTGTSGRTGELFF.

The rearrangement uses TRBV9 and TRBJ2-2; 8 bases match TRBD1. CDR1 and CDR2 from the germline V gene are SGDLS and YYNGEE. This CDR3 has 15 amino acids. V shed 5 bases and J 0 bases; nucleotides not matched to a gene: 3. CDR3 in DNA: TGTGCCAGCAGTCGACAGGGGCCGAACACCGGGGAGCTGTTTTTT. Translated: CASSRQGPNTGELFF.

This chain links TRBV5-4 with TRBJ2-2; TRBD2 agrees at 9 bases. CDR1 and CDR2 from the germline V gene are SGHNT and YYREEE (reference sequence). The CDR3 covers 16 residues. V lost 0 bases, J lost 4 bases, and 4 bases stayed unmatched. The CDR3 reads CASSLGGRAATGELFF. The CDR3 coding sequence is TGTGCCAGCAGCTTGGGCGGGAGGGCCGCCACCGGGGAGCTGTTTTTT.

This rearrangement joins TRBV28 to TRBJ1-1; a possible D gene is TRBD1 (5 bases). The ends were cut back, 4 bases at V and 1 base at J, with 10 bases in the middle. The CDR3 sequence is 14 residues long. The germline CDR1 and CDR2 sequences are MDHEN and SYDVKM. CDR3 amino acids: CASSSGGTNTEAFF. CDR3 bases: TGTGCCAGCAGTTCGGGGGGGACGAACACTGAAGCTTTCTTT.

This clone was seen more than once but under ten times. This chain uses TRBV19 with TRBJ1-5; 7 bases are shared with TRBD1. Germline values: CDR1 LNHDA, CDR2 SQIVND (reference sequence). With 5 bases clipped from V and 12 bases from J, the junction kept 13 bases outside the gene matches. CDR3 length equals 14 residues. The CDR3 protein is CASSYGQDGWGQHF. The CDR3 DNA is TGTGCCAGTAGTTACGGACAGGATGGTTGGGGCCAGCATTTT.

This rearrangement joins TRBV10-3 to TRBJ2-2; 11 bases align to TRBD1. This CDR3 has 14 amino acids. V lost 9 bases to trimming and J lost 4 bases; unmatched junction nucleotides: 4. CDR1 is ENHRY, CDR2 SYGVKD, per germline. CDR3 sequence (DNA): TGTGCCATTCGGACAGGGGGCTTCACCGGGGAGCTGTTTTTT. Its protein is CAIRTGGFTGELFF.

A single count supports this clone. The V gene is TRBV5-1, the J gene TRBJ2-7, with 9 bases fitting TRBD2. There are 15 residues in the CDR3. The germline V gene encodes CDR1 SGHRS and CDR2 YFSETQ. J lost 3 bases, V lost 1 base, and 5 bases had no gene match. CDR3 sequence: CASSLFDSGSYEQYF. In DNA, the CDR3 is TGCGCCAGCAGCTTGTTTGATAGCGGGAGCTACGAGCAGTACTTC.

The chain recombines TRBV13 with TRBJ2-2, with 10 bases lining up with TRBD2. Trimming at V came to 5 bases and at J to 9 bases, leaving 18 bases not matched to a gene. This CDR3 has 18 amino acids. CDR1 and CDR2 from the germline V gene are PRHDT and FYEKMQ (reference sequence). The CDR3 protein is CASSDPSGRAVVSRELFF. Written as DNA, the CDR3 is TGTGCCAGCAGCGACCCAAGCGGGAGGGCGGTGGTATCCCGGGAGCTGTTTTTT.

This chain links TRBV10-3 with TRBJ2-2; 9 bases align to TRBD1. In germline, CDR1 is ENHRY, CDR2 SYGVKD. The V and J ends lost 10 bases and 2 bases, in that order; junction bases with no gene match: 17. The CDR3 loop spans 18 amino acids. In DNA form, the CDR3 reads TGTGCCACCAAGGGGGATAGAGGACAGGGGATCAACACCGGGGAGCTGTTTTTT. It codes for CATKGDRGQGINTGELFF.

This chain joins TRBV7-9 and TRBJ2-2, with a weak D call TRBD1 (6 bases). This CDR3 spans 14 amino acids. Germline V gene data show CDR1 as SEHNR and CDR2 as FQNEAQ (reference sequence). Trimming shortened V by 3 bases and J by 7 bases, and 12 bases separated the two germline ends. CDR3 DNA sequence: TGTGCCAGCAGCTTTTCACAGGGTTTCGGGGAGCTGTTTTTT. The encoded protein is CASSFSQGFGELFF.

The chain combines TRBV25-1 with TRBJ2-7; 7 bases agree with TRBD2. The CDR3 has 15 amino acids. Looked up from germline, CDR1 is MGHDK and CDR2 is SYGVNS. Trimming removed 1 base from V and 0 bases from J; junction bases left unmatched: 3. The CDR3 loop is CASSEWGGSSYEQYF. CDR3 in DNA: TGTGCCAGCAGTGAATGGGGCGGGAGCTCCTACGAGCAGTACTTC.

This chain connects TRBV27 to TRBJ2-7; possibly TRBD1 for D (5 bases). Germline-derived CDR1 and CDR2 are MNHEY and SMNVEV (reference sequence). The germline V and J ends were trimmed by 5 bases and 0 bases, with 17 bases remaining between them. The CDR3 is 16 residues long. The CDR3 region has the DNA TGTGCCAGCAGTGAATCGACAGCCTTGAGCTCCTACGAGCAGTACTTC. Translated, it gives CASSESTALSSYEQYF.

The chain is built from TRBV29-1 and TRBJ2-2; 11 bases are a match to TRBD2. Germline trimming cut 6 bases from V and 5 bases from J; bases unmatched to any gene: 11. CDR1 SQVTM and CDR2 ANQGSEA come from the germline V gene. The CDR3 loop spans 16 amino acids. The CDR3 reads CSVKTGLAGGTGELFF. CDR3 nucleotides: TGCAGCGTCAAAACGGGGCTAGCGGGAGGTACCGGGGAGCTGTTTTTT.

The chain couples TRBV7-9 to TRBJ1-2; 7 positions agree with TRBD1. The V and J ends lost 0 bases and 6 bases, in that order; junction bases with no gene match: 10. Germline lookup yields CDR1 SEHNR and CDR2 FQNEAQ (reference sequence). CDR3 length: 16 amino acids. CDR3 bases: TGTGCCAGCAGCTTAGCGTGGAGGGGGCGAGGAGATGGCTACACCTTC. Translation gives CASSLAWRGRGDGYTF.

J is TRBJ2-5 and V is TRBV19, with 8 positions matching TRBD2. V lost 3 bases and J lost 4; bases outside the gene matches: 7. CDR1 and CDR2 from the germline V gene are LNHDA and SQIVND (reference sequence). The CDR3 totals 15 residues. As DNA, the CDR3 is TGTGCCAGTAGTATTTCCGGGAGGGCCGGAGAGACCCAGTACTTC. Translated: CASSISGRAGETQYF.

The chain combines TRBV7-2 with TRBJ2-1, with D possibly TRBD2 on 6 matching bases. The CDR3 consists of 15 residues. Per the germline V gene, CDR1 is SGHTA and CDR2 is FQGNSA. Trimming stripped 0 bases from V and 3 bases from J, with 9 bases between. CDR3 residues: CASSLAISGYNEQFF. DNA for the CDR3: TGTGCCAGCAGCTTAGCGATTAGCGGCTACAATGAGCAGTTCTTC.

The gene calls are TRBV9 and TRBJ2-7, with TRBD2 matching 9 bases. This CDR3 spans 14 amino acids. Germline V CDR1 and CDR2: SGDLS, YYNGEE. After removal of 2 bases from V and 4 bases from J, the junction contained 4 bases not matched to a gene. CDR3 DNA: TGTGCCAGCAGCGTTAGCGGGAGCCGATACGAGCAGTACTTC. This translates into CASSVSGSRYEQYF. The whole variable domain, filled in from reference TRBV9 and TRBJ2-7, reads DSGVTQTPKHLITATGQRVTLRCSPRSGDLSVYWYQQSLDQGLQFLIQYYNGEERAKGNILERFSAQQFPDLHSELNLSSLELGDSALYFCASSVSGSRYEQYFGPGTRLTVT.

The CDR3 coding sequence is TGTGCCAGTAGTAACCCCAGAGGGACAGGGGAGATCTTCGACTATGGCTACACCTTC. This codes for CASSNPRGTGEIFDYGYTF. The chain is built from TRBV19 and TRBJ1-2, with 10 bases matching TRBD1. Germline CDR1 LNHDA, CDR2 SQIVND (reference sequence). CDR3 size: 19 residues. V was clipped by 4 bases and J by 3 bases; unmatched bases: 17.

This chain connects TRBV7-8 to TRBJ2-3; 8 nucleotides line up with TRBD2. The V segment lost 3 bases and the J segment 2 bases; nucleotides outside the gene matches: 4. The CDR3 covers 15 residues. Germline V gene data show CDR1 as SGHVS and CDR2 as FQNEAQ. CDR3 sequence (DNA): TGTGCCAGCAGCTTTAGCGGGACCCCCACAGATACGCAGTATTTT. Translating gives CASSFSGTPTDTQYF.

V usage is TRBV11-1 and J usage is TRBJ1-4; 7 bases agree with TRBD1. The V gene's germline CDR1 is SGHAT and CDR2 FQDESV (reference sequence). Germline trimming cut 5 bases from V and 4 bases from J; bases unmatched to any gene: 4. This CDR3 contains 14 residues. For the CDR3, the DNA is TGTGCCAGCAGCCTCGGACAGGATAATGAAAAACTGTTTTTT. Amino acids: CASSLGQDNEKLFF.

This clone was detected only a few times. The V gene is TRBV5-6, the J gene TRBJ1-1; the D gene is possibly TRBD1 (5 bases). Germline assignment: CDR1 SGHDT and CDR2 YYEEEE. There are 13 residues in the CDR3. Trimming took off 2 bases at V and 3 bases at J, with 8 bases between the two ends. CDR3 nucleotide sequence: TGTGCCAGCAGCTTTTCCAGGGACACTGAAGCTTTCTTT. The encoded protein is CASSFSRDTEAFF.

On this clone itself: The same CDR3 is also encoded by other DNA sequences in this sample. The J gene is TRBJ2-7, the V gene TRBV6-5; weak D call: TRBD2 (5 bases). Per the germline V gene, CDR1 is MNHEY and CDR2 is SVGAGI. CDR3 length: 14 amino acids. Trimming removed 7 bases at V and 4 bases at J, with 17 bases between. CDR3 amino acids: CASMAERVSYEQYF. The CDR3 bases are TGTGCCAGCATGGCGGAGAGGGTCTCTTACGAGCAGTACTTC.

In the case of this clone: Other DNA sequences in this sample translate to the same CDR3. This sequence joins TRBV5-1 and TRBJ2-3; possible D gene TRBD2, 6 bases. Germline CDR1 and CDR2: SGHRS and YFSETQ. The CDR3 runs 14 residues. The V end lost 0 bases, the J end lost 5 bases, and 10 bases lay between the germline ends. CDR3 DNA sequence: TGCGCCAGCAGCTTGGATACAGCGGGAGATACGCAGTATTTT. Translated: CASSLDTAGDTQYF.

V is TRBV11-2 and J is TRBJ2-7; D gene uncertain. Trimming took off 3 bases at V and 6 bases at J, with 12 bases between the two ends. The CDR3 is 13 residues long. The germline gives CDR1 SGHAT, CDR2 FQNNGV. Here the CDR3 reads CASSFTHLSEQYF. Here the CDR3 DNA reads TGTGCCAGCAGCTTCACACATCTCTCCGAGCAGTACTTC.